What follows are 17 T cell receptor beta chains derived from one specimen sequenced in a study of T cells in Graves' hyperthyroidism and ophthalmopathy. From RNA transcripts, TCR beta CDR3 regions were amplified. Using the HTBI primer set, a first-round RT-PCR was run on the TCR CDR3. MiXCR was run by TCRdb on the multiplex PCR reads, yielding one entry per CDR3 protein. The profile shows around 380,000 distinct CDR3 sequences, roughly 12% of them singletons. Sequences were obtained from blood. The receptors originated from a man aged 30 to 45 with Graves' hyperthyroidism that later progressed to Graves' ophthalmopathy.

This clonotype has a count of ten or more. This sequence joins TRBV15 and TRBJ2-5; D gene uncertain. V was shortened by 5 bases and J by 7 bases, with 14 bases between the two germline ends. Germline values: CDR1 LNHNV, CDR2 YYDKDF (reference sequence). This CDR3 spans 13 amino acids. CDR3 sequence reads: CATSLLVPGTQYF. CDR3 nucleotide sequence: TGTGCCACCAGCCTCCTAGTCCCGGGGACCCAGTACTTC.

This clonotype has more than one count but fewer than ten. CDR3 bases: TGTGCCAGCAGCCTCACCGGGACAGGGGGCTTTTCACCCCTCCACTTT. Translation: CASSLTGTGGFSPLHF. The chain employs TRBV5-5 and TRBJ1-6; 12 positions match TRBD1. V was pared by 4 bases and J by 9 bases, with 8 bases of the junction left unmatched. This CDR3 spans 16 amino acids. Germline V gene lookup returns CDR1 SGHKS and CDR2 YYEKEE (reference sequence).

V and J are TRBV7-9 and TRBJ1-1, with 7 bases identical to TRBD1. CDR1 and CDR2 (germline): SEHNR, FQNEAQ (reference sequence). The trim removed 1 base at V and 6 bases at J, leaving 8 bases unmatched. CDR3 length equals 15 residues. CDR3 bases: TGTGCCAGCAGCTTAGTGGTAACAGGGGCCTCTGAAGCTTTCTTT. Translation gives CASSLVVTGASEAFF.

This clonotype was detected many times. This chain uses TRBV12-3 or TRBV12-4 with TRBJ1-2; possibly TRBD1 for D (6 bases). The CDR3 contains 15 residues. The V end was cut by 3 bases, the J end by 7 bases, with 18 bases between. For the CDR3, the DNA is TGTGCCAGCAGTTTCGGGGACACCCCGAGAAGTGGCTACACCTTC. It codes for CASSFGDTPRSGYTF.

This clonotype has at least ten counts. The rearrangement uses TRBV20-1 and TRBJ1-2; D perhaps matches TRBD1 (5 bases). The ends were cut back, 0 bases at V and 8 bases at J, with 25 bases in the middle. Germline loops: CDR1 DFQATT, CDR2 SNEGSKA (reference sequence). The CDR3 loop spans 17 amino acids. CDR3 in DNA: TGCAGTGCTAGAGATGAGAGGACAAGCCTATTGAAGCACGGCTACACCTTC. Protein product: CSARDERTSLLKHGYTF.

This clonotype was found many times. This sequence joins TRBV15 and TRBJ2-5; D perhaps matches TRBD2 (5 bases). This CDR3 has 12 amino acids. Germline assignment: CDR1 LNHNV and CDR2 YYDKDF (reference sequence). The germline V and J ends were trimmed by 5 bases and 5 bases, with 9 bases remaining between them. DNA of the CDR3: TGTGCCACCAGCCGAAGGAGGGAGACCCAGTACTTC. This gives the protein CATSRRRETQYF.

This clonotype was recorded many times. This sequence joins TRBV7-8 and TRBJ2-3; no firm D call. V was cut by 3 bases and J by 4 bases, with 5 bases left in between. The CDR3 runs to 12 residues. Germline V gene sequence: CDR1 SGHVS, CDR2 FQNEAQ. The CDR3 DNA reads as TGTGCCAGCAGCTTTCAGGCAGATACGCAGTATTTT. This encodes CASSFQADTQYF.

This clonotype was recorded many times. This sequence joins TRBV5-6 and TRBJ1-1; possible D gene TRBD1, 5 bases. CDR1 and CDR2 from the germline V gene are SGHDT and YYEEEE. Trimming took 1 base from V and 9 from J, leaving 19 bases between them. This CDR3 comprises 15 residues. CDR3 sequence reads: CASSLTGGGTTKAFF. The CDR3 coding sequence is TGTGCCAGCAGCTTGACGGGGGGGGGTACTACAAAAGCTTTCTTT.

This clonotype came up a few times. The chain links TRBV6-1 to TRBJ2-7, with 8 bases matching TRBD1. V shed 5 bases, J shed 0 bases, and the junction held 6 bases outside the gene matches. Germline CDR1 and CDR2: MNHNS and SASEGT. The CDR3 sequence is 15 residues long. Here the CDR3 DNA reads TGTGCCAGCAGTCAACGGGACAGGTCCTCCTACGAGCAGTACTTC. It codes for CASSQRDRSSYEQYF.

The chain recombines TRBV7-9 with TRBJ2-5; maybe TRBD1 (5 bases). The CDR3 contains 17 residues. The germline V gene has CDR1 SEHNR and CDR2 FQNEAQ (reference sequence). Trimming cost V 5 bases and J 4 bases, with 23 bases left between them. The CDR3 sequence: CASSPGAGLRFVETQYF. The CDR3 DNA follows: TGTGCCAGCAGCCCTGGGGCAGGGCTCAGATTCGTAGAGACCCAGTACTTC.

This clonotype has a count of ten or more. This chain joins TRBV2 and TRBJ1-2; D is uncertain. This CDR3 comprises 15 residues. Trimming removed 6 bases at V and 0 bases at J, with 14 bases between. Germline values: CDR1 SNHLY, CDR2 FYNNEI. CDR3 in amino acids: CASRKEGSSNYGYTF. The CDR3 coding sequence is TGTGCCAGCAGAAAAGAAGGCAGCTCTAACTATGGCTACACCTTC.

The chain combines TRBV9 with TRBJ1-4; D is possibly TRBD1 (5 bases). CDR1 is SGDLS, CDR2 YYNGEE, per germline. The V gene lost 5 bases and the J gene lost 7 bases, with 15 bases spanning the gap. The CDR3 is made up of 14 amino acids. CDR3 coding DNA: TGTGCCAGCAGTACCCTTGTCGGGGGTGAAAAACTGTTTTTT. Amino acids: CASSTLVGGEKLFF.

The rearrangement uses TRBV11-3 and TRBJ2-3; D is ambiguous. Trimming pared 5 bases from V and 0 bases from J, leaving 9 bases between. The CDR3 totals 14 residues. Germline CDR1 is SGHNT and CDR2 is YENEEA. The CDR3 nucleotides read TGTGCCAGCAGCCAAGATGCTAGCACAGATACGCAGTATTTT. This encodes CASSQDASTDTQYF. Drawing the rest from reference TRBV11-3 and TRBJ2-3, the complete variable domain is EAGVVQSPRYKIIEKKQPVAFWCNPISGHNTLYWYLQNLGQGPELLIRYENEEAVDDSQLPKDRFSAERLKGVDSTLKIQPAELGDSAVYLCASSQDASTDTQYFGPGTRLTVL.

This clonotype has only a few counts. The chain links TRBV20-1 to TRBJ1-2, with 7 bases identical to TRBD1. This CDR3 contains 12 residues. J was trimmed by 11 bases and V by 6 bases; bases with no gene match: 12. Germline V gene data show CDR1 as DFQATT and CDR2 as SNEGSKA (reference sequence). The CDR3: CSASHRQGGYTF. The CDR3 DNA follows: TGCAGTGCAAGCCACCGACAGGGAGGATACACCTTC.

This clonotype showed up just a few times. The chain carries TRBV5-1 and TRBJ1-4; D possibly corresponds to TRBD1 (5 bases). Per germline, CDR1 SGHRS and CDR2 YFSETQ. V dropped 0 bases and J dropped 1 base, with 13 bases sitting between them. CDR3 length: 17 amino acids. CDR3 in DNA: TGCGCCAGCAGCTTGGCTCAGGGTTCTGGAACTAATGAAAAACTGTTTTTT. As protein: CASSLAQGSGTNEKLFF. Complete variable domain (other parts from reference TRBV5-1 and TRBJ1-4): KAGVTQTPRYLIKTRGQQVTLSCSPISGHRSVSWYQQTPGQGLQFLFEYFSETQRNKGNFPGRFSGRQFSNSRSEMNVSTLELGDSALYLCASSLAQGSGTNEKLFFGSGTQLSVL.

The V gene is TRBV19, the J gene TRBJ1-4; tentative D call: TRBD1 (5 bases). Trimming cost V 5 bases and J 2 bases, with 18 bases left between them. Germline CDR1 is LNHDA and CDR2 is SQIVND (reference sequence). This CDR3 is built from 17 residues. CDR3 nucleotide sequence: TGTGCCAGTAGTTCGCCACTCTCAGGGTGGACTAATGAAAAACTGTTTTTT. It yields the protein CASSSPLSGWTNEKLFF.

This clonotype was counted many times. The DNA for the CDR3 is TGTGCCAGCAGTGACAGGCGAGCTAACTATGGCTACACCTTC. This encodes CASSDRRANYGYTF. This chain connects TRBV9 to TRBJ1-2, with D perhaps matching TRBD1 (6 bases). In germline, CDR1 is SGDLS, CDR2 YYNGEE. CDR3 length: 14 residues. Trimming removed 5 bases at V and 0 bases at J, with 11 bases between.